The 20 T cell receptor beta chains below were found in one sample sequenced in a study of T cells in Graves' hyperthyroidism and ophthalmopathy. RNA transcripts provided the source from which TCR beta CDR3 regions were amplified. Researchers ran a first-round RT-PCR on the TCR CDR3 using the HTBI primer set. One entry per CDR3 protein, called by TCRdb with MiXCR from the multiplex PCR reads. Here the sample spans under 400,000 distinct CDR3 sequences, 13% to 15% being singletons. Input material: blood. The source is an older woman with Graves' ophthalmopathy.

This clonotype was seen repeatedly, ten times or more. The genes are TRBV12-5 and TRBJ2-1, with a tentative D call TRBD2 (6 bases). Germline V CDR1 and CDR2: LGHNT, FRNRAP. The CDR3 covers 15 residues. V was cut by 6 bases and J by 2 bases, with 14 bases left in between. CDR3 sequence reads: CASGASGGTYNEQFF. The CDR3 DNA sequence: TGTGCTAGTGGCGCGTCTGGCGGGACCTACAATGAGCAGTTCTTC.

This clonotype has a count of ten or more. The chain is built from TRBV28 and TRBJ1-2; D not certain. Trimming removed 7 bases at V and 6 bases at J, with 12 bases between. This CDR3 comprises 12 residues. Germline V gives CDR1 MDHEN, CDR2 SYDVKM. The CDR3 sequence: CASNGAGDGYTF. In DNA, the CDR3 is TGTGCCAGCAACGGCGCTGGGGATGGCTACACCTTC.

This clonotype was counted many times. The gene calls are TRBV11-2 and TRBJ2-1; D remains unclear. The germline V and J ends were trimmed by 5 bases and 9 bases, with 14 bases remaining between them. Germline-derived CDR1 and CDR2 are SGHAT and FQNNGV. CDR3 size: 13 residues. The CDR3 nucleotides read TGTGCCAGCAGCCGACCCCCCACAAGTGAGCAGTTCTTC. Its protein is CASSRPPTSEQFF. Full variable domain (remainder filled in from reference TRBV11-2 and TRBJ2-1): EAGVAQSPRYKIIEKRQSVAFWCNPISGHATLYWYQQILGQGPKLLIQFQNNGVVDDSQLPKDRFSAERLKGVDSTLKIQPAKLEDSAVYLCASSRPPTSEQFFGPGTRLTVL.

The J gene is TRBJ2-1, the V gene TRBV14; perhaps TRBD2 as D (5 bases). From germline, CDR1 is SGHDN and CDR2 FVKESK. V was trimmed by 1 base and J by 3 bases, leaving 7 bases between them. This CDR3 has 14 amino acids. The chain's CDR3 is CASSQGGLYNEQFF. CDR3 in DNA: TGTGCCAGCAGCCAAGGAGGACTCTACAATGAGCAGTTCTTC.

The V gene is TRBV24-1, the J gene TRBJ2-1; TRBD1 matches at 9 bases. The CDR3 consists of 20 residues. CDR1 and CDR2 from the germline V gene are KGHDR and SFDVKD. With 3 bases clipped from V and 0 bases from J, the junction kept 14 bases outside the gene matches. Written as DNA, the CDR3 is TGTGCCACCAGTGATGGCCGGGACAGGGTGAAGGGTAGCTCCTACAATGAGCAGTTCTTC. Its protein is CATSDGRDRVKGSSYNEQFF.

Worth noting for this clonotype: This may come from a read error, since a much larger clone is one base off. The V and J genes are TRBV20-1 and TRBJ2-7; tentatively, D is TRBD2 (7 bases). This CDR3 is built from 13 residues. CDR1 and CDR2 from the germline V gene are DFQATT and SNEGSKA (reference sequence). The CDR3 spells CGARGASYYEQYF. The CDR3 coding sequence is TGCGGTGCCCGGGGGGCTAGCTACTACGAGCAGTACTTC.

This rearrangement joins TRBV20-1 to TRBJ2-3, with TRBD2 identical over 9 bases. The V and J ends lost 5 bases and 5 bases, in that order; junction bases with no gene match: 14. CDR1 DFQATT and CDR2 SNEGSKA come from the germline V gene (reference sequence). The CDR3 is made up of 16 amino acids. CDR3 in amino acids: CSAGKLGLAGGDTQYF. The CDR3 DNA is TGCAGTGCTGGAAAACTGGGACTAGCCGGAGGAGATACGCAGTATTTT.

This clonotype was seen many times. The V and J genes are TRBV11-2 and TRBJ2-1, with TRBD1 matching over 10 bases. CDR1 and CDR2 from the germline V gene are SGHAT and FQNNGV. CDR3 length: 16 amino acids. V lost 1 base, J lost 5 bases, and 5 bases stayed unmatched. CDR3 region: CASSLVGQGGNNEQFF. The CDR3 DNA is TGTGCCAGCAGCTTAGTCGGACAGGGGGGCAACAATGAGCAGTTCTTC.

This clonotype was found a few times. At one end the junction does not follow the germline gene, possibly because of a read error. The chain joins TRBV28 to TRBJ2-5; possibly TRBD2 for D (7 bases). CDR1 and CDR2 (germline): MDHEN, SYDVKM. The CDR3 loop spans 14 amino acids. The CDR3 DNA sequence: TGTGCCAGCGTGCCCCGGGACACAAGGACTAGGAGGGACTTC. Translated: CASVPRDTRTRRDF.

This clonotype was seen ten or more times. The rearrangement links TRBV3-1 to TRBJ1-1, with a possible D match to TRBD1 (6 bases). The CDR3 covers 14 residues. Trimming left V 0 bases short and J 6 bases short, with 11 bases between. CDR1 is LGHDT and CDR2 is YNNKEL in the germline V gene (reference sequence). CDR3 amino acids: CASSQDAGAPEAFF. CDR3 sequence (DNA): TGTGCCAGCAGCCAAGATGCAGGGGCCCCTGAAGCTTTCTTT.

This clonotype appeared many times. The rearrangement links TRBV3-1 to TRBJ2-3; 7 nucleotides match TRBD2. CDR3 length: 16 residues. The germline V gene encodes CDR1 LGHDT and CDR2 YNNKEL (reference sequence). With 4 bases clipped from V and 0 bases from J, the junction kept 7 bases outside the gene matches. The CDR3, as DNA: TGTGCCAGCAGCCCCCTGGGGCGGGGGAGCACAGATACGCAGTATTTT. It specifies CASSPLGRGSTDTQYF.

This clonotype was seen only a few times. The rearrangement joins TRBV6-2 or TRBV6-3 to TRBJ2-3; D remains unclear. The germline V and J ends were trimmed by 2 bases and 1 base, with 7 bases remaining between them. Germline V lookup: CDR1 MNHEY, CDR2 SVGEGT. CDR3 size: 14 residues. The CDR3, as DNA: TGTGCCAGCAGTTACCAGCGTGGCACAGATACGCAGTATTTT. Its protein product is CASSYQRGTDTQYF.

J is TRBJ2-4 and V is TRBV5-1; tentative D call: TRBD1 (7 bases). V lost 2 bases to trimming and J lost 10 bases, with 13 bases between them. CDR3 length: 13 residues. Germline loops: CDR1 SGHRS, CDR2 YFSETQ. Here the CDR3 DNA reads TGCGCCAGCAGCTTCGAGACAGGGAGGATTCAGTACTTC. Residues: CASSFETGRIQYF. The full variable domain, with the rest looked up from reference TRBV5-1 and TRBJ2-4, is KAGVTQTPRYLIKTRGQQVTLSCSPISGHRSVSWYQQTPGQGLQFLFEYFSETQRNKGNFPGRFSGRQFSNSRSEMNVSTLELGDSALYLCASSFETGRIQYFGAGTRLSVL.

In this sample, this clonotype turned up many times. V usage is TRBV19 and J usage is TRBJ1-5; 10 nucleotides agree with TRBD1. The junction had 6 bases not matched to a gene; V was cut back by 7 bases and J by 3 bases. Germline loops: CDR1 LNHDA, CDR2 SQIVND (reference sequence). The CDR3 loop spans 15 amino acids. CDR3 DNA: TGTGCCAGTACCCCGGACAGGGGGAACAATCAGCCCCAGCATTTT. This translates into CASTPDRGNNQPQHF.

The chain couples TRBV28 to TRBJ2-1, with 11 bases fitting TRBD1. CDR1 and CDR2 from the germline V gene are MDHEN and SYDVKM. The CDR3 spans 17 residues. Germline trimming cut 1 base from V and 6 bases from J; bases unmatched to any gene: 8. The chain's CDR3 is CASSLYPPGQGVNEQFF. The CDR3 nucleotides are TGTGCCAGCAGTTTATACCCGCCGGGACAGGGGGTCAATGAGCAGTTCTTC.

The chain links TRBV29-1 to TRBJ1-4, with D tentatively TRBD1 (5 bases). CDR1 is SQVTM, CDR2 ANQGSEA, per germline. V was trimmed by 7 bases and J by 1 base, leaving 10 bases between them. The CDR3 is 13 residues long. For the CDR3, the DNA is TGCAGCGCCCAAAGGGGAACTAATGAAAAACTGTTTTTT. Translated: CSAQRGTNEKLFF.

This clonotype was recorded once. This sequence may be a read error, since a much larger clone differs from it by one base. The rearrangement uses TRBV20-1 and TRBJ1-1; possible D gene TRBD1, 5 bases. Germline assignment: CDR1 DFQATT and CDR2 SNEGSKA (reference sequence). This CDR3 spans 15 amino acids. Trimming took off 0 bases at V and 3 bases at J, with 14 bases between the two ends. CDR3 in DNA: TGCAGTGCTAGAGACCCAGGGACCGGGGACACTGAAGCTTTCTTT. This gives the protein CSARDPGTGDTEAFF.

Ten or more counts support this clonotype. The chain combines TRBV30 with TRBJ1-1; D possibly corresponds to TRBD1 (5 bases). CDR1 is GTSNPN and CDR2 is SVGIG in the germline V gene (reference sequence). This CDR3 spans 13 amino acids. V lost 4 bases and J 1 base, leaving 10 bases between the germline ends. The CDR3 DNA follows: TGTGCCTGGAAAACGACAGAGAACACTGAAGCTTTCTTT. Encoded protein: CAWKTTENTEAFF.

The V call is TRBV5-1, the J call TRBJ1-1, with D unclear. Trimming removed 1 base at V and 8 bases at J, with 9 bases between. The CDR3 consists of 12 residues. Germline CDR1 is SGHRS and CDR2 is YFSETQ. The CDR3 DNA reads TGCGCCAGCAGCTTGACACGCCTGGAAGCTTTCTTT. Translation gives CASSLTRLEAFF.

J is TRBJ1-3 and V is TRBV28; D gene ambiguous. V gave up 5 bases and J gave up 3 bases, with 8 bases separating them. Germline V CDR1 and CDR2: MDHEN, SYDVKM. The CDR3 is 13 amino acids. The CDR3 loop reads CASSVPGGNTIYF. The DNA of the CDR3 is TGTGCCAGCAGTGTGCCGGGTGGAAACACCATATATTTT.